The 12 T cell receptor beta chains below come from one sample, sequenced in a study of response to subunit inactivated influenza vaccine. MiXCR, run by TCRdb on the RT-PCR reads, gives a single entry per CDR3 protein. The table includes 500,000 to 600,000 distinct CDR3 sequences, 12% detected once. Material: PBMCs from blood, obtained on the day of vaccination. The receptors come from a man over 45 who received an inactivated influenza vaccine.

The rearrangement uses TRBV12-3 or TRBV12-4 and TRBJ2-1, with 7 bases that match TRBD2. Germline trimming cut 7 bases from V and 0 bases from J; bases unmatched to any gene: 6. This CDR3 has 15 amino acids. In DNA, the CDR3 is TGTGCCAGCAAAATAGCGGGTAGCTCCTACAATGAGCAGTTCTTC. This translates into CASKIAGSSYNEQFF.

The chain carries TRBV20-1 and TRBJ1-4; D gene uncertain. The V gene's germline CDR1 is DFQATT and CDR2 SNEGSKA (reference sequence). This CDR3 region has 13 residues. The V end lost 6 bases, the J end lost 0 bases, and 8 bases lay between the germline ends. The CDR3 DNA follows: TGCAGTGCCCATCTTGCAACTAATGAAAAACTGTTTTTT. Residues: CSAHLATNEKLFF.

Ten or more counts support this clonotype. The chain is built from TRBV20-1 and TRBJ2-7; D not certain. CDR1 and CDR2 from the germline V gene are DFQATT and SNEGSKA (reference sequence). V dropped 6 bases and J dropped 4 bases, with 10 bases sitting between them. This CDR3 contains 11 residues. CDR3: CSAKIAYEQYF. CDR3 nucleotides: TGCAGTGCAAAAATAGCTTACGAGCAGTACTTC.

The chain combines TRBV30 with TRBJ2-1; D gene uncertain. Trimming left V 0 bases short and J 0 bases short, with 12 bases between. Germline-derived CDR1 and CDR2 are GTSNPN and SVGIG (reference sequence). The CDR3 is 16 residues long. The CDR3 loop is CAWSVSPVSSYNEQFF. CDR3 nucleotide sequence: TGTGCCTGGAGTGTGAGCCCCGTGAGCTCCTACAATGAGCAGTTCTTC.

This clonotype was seen a few times. This rearrangement joins TRBV7-8 to TRBJ2-7; weak D call: TRBD1 (6 bases). Between the trimmed V and J ends, which lost 6 bases and 2 bases, there was a span of 17 bases. Germline V CDR1 and CDR2: SGHVS, FQNEAQ. The length of the CDR3 is 15 residues. As DNA, the CDR3 is TGTGCCAGCAGACCAACCCGGGACAACGCCTACGAGCAGTACTTC. It codes for CASRPTRDNAYEQYF.

The table lists this clonotype with a few counts. In DNA, the CDR3 is TGCGCCAGCAGCCATACAATAATAGGAAACAGGGGCCCTGGGGCCAACGTCCTGACTTTC. Its translation: CASSHTIIGNRGPGANVLTF. The genes are TRBV5-1 and TRBJ2-6, with 7 bases aligning to TRBD1. Trimming took 4 bases from V and 2 from J; bases not matched to a gene: 18. The CDR3 extends over 20 amino acids. Germline V gene data show CDR1 as SGHRS and CDR2 as YFSETQ.

In this sample, this clonotype turned up many times. The chain links TRBV6-5 to TRBJ1-5; D might be TRBD1 (5 bases). The CDR3 length is 15 residues. V gave up 4 bases and J gave up 2 bases, with 12 bases separating them. Germline V lookup: CDR1 MNHEY, CDR2 SVGAGI. CDR3 residues: CASSFTGGGNQPQHF. The CDR3 DNA reads TGTGCCAGCAGTTTTACAGGCGGAGGCAATCAGCCCCAGCATTTT.

The V call is TRBV5-8, the J call TRBJ1-1, with 8 bases identical to TRBD1. The germline CDR1 and CDR2 sequences are SGHTS and YDEGEE. The V gene end was trimmed by 2 bases and the J gene end by 1 base; junction bases not matched to a gene: 7. CDR3 size: 16 residues. The CDR3 DNA sequence: TGTGCCAGCAGCTTCGGACTTGGGACAGGGAACACTGAAGCTTTCTTT. As protein: CASSFGLGTGNTEAFF.

This CDR3 reads CSVLPGLEGNEQFF. The DNA for the CDR3 is TGCAGCGTTTTACCGGGACTAGAGGGGAATGAGCAGTTCTTC. The gene calls are TRBV29-1 and TRBJ2-1; 8 nucleotides match TRBD2. CDR1 is SQVTM and CDR2 is ANQGSEA in the germline V gene. After removal of 5 bases from V and 7 bases from J, the junction contained 10 bases not matched to a gene. The CDR3 is 14 amino acids.

This clonotype was detected only once. Germline and junction disagree at one end, which may indicate a read error. The chain combines TRBV7-8 with TRBJ2-4, with TRBD1 matching 9 bases. Germline V CDR1 and CDR2: SGHVS, FQNEAQ. This CDR3 has 14 amino acids. The CDR3: CASSRRDRVNFQYF. DNA for the CDR3: TGTGCCAGCAGTCGCCGGGACAGGGTAAACTTTCAGTACTTC.

The chain links TRBV20-1 to TRBJ2-3; unclear D gene. V lost 0 bases, J lost 1 base, and 5 bases lay in between. The CDR3 has 13 residues. From germline, CDR1 is DFQATT and CDR2 SNEGSKA (reference sequence). CDR3 protein: CSARERGTDTQYF. The CDR3 DNA reads as TGCAGTGCTAGAGAACGGGGCACAGATACGCAGTATTTT.

The gene calls are TRBV30 and TRBJ2-7, with D possibly TRBD1 on 7 matching bases. Germline loops: CDR1 GTSNPN, CDR2 SVGIG (reference sequence). The germline V and J ends were trimmed by 0 bases and 2 bases, with 11 bases remaining between them. The CDR3 totals 14 residues. The CDR3 protein is CAWSVGGGPYEQYF. The CDR3 bases are TGTGCCTGGAGTGTAGGAGGGGGCCCCTACGAGCAGTACTTC.